The next 26 T cell receptor beta chains were all read from a single sample in a study of identifying expanded T cells in peripheral blood. The protocol was immunoSEQ multiplex PCR, while the TCRdb copy is restricted to in-frame clones and leaves out a portion. The sample holds tens of thousands of clones, about 83% seen once. Sequencing was carried out using blood. The origin of the receptors is a person between 18 and 75 years old in good health.

The V gene is TRBV9, the J gene TRBJ2-5, with 7 bases lining up with TRBD2. Germline V CDR1 and CDR2: SGDLS, YYNGEE. The trim removed 3 bases at V and 5 bases at J, leaving 13 bases unmatched. The CDR3 loop spans 16 amino acids. The CDR3 DNA reads TGTGCCAGCAGCGGTGCGACTAGCCCCTCTCTGGAGACCCAGTACTTC. It codes for CASSGATSPSLETQYF.

The V and J genes are TRBV7-9 and TRBJ1-2, with 7 bases matching TRBD1. Losses at the gene ends were 1 base for V and 6 bases for J; bases not matched to a gene: 8. The CDR3 has 15 residues. Per the germline V gene, CDR1 is SEHNR and CDR2 is FQNEAQ (reference sequence). DNA of the CDR3: TGTGCCAGCAGCTTAGATCTAGGGGGCCGGAATGGCTACACCTTC. Amino acids: CASSLDLGGRNGYTF.

The chain recombines TRBV2 with TRBJ2-3; 13 nucleotides align to TRBD2. CDR1 SNHLY and CDR2 FYNNEI come from the germline V gene. Trimming took 5 bases from V and 0 from J; bases not matched to a gene: 5. The CDR3 spans 17 residues. In DNA, the CDR3 is TGTGCCAGCAGTCTCGGACTAGCGGGAGCTAGCACAGATACGCAGTATTTT. Its protein product is CASSLGLAGASTDTQYF.

The J gene is TRBJ1-1, the V gene TRBV6-6; the match to TRBD1 covers 9 bases. Germline CDR1 MNHNY, CDR2 SVGAGI (reference sequence). Unmatched junction bases numbered 7, after V lost 5 bases and J lost 6 bases. The length of the CDR3 is 14 residues. CDR3 nucleotide sequence: TGTGCCAGCAGTCGTACAGGGGGCTGGTCTGAAGCTTTCTTT. Its translation: CASSRTGGWSEAFF.

The chain has TRBV5-6 and TRBJ1-5, with unresolved D. The germline V gene has CDR1 SGHDT and CDR2 YYEEEE. Trimming pared 3 bases from V and 0 bases from J, leaving 10 bases between. The CDR3 runs to 15 residues. The DNA for the CDR3 is TGTGCCAGCAGCTCCCAGCTCCTTAGCAATCAGCCCCAGCATTTT. Encoded protein: CASSSQLLSNQPQHF.

The chain uses TRBV4-1 and TRBJ2-1; D assignment may be TRBD1 or TRBD2 (7 bases each). Deletions cut 5 bases from V and 7 bases from J, with 15 bases between. There are 14 residues in the CDR3. Looked up from germline, CDR1 is MGHRA and CDR2 is YSYEKL. The CDR3 bases are TGCGCCAGCAGCTACACAGGGGAGGGAAATGAGCAGTTCTTC. Translation gives CASSYTGEGNEQFF.

This chain uses TRBV11-1 with TRBJ2-5; possible D gene TRBD1, 6 bases. Germline CDR1 and CDR2: SGHAT and FQDESV (reference sequence). V shed 3 bases and J shed 5 bases, with 13 bases lying between them. CDR3 size: 14 residues. The CDR3 spells CASSFDRQVETQYF. As DNA, the CDR3 is TGTGCCAGCAGCTTCGACAGGCAGGTGGAGACCCAGTACTTC.

The V and J genes are TRBV28 and TRBJ2-6, with D unresolved. With 5 bases removed from V and 0 bases from J, the gap between germline ends came to 5 bases. The CDR3 loop spans 14 amino acids. Germline V lookup: CDR1 MDHEN, CDR2 SYDVKM. This chain's CDR3 is CASSGSSGANVLTF. Written as DNA, the CDR3 is TGTGCCAGCAGTGGGTCCTCTGGGGCCAACGTCCTGACTTTC.

The chain recombines TRBV30 with TRBJ1-2; a weak D match, TRBD1 (5 bases). V was pared by 4 bases and J by 8 bases, with 17 bases between. Germline loops: CDR1 GTSNPN, CDR2 SVGIG (reference sequence). The CDR3 consists of 13 residues. The DNA for the CDR3 is TGTGCCTGGAATGGTCAGGGCGTAGGGGGCTACACCTTC. This codes for CAWNGQGVGGYTF.

V is TRBV28 and J is TRBJ2-1, with 9 bases fitting TRBD2. This CDR3 has 15 residues. Trimming at V came to 4 bases and at J to 6 bases, leaving 7 bases not matched to a gene. Germline loops: CDR1 MDHEN, CDR2 SYDVKM. This chain's CDR3 is CASSSVAGDGNEQFF. The CDR3, as DNA: TGTGCCAGCAGTTCCGTAGCGGGAGACGGCAATGAGCAGTTCTTC.

This clone was seen only once. This chain connects TRBV7-9 to TRBJ1-2; D gene unclear. Deletions cut 0 bases from V and 5 bases from J, with 13 bases between. Germline V gene lookup returns CDR1 SEHNR and CDR2 FQNEAQ (reference sequence). The CDR3 is 15 residues long. CDR3 sequence: CASSLAAGEFYGYTF. The CDR3 bases are TGTGCCAGCAGCTTAGCCGCCGGGGAGTTTTATGGCTACACCTTC.

The chain uses TRBV10-3 and TRBJ2-7; weak D call: TRBD2 (5 bases). The germline gives CDR1 ENHRY, CDR2 SYGVKD. Between the trimmed V and J ends, which lost 6 bases and 0 bases, there was a span of 12 bases. The CDR3 sequence is 14 residues long. The chain's CDR3 is CAIREDRSSYEQYF. In DNA form, the CDR3 reads TGTGCCATCAGGGAGGACCGGAGCTCCTACGAGCAGTACTTC.

The chain couples TRBV6-6 to TRBJ1-5, with TRBD1 as a possible D gene (6 bases). With 2 bases removed from V and 6 bases from J, the gap between germline ends came to 17 bases. Per germline, CDR1 MNHNY and CDR2 SVGAGI (reference sequence). The length of the CDR3 is 16 residues. DNA for the CDR3: TGTGCCAGCAGTTACGCCCACAGGGCCCTGGGTCAGCCCCAGCATTTT. Its protein product is CASSYAHRALGQPQHF.

This sequence joins TRBV4-1 and TRBJ2-7; D is possibly TRBD1 or TRBD2 (6 bases each). CDR1 and CDR2 from the germline V gene are MGHRA and YSYEKL. Trimming removed 2 bases from V and 3 bases from J, with 14 bases in between. The CDR3 is 15 residues long. The CDR3 here is CASSQPTRGRYEQYF. As DNA, the CDR3 is TGCGCCAGCAGCCAACCAACCCGGGGGCGCTACGAGCAGTACTTC.

This chain uses TRBV4-1 with TRBJ1-2; maybe TRBD1 (6 bases). The germline CDR1 and CDR2 sequences are MGHRA and YSYEKL. This CDR3 has 15 residues. Trimming took off 0 bases at V and 0 bases at J, with 8 bases between the two ends. The CDR3 region has the DNA TGCGCCAGCAGCCAAGATTGGACAGCTAACTATGGCTACACCTTC. Protein product: CASSQDWTANYGYTF.

V usage is TRBV6-5 and J usage is TRBJ2-7; 9 bases are shared with TRBD1. Trimming at V came to 4 bases and at J to 2 bases, leaving 6 bases not matched to a gene. CDR1 is MNHEY, CDR2 SVGAGI, per germline. The CDR3 is made up of 15 amino acids. The CDR3 loop is CASSSGQGITYEQYF. The CDR3 DNA is TGTGCCAGCAGTTCCGGACAGGGGATCACCTACGAGCAGTACTTC.

The CDR3 here is CASSPWSYSSGPLQNTEAFF. The CDR3 coding sequence is TGTGCCAGCAGCCCGTGGAGTTATAGCTCTGGCCCGTTACAGAACACTGAAGCTTTCTTT. The chain employs TRBV9 and TRBJ1-1; no clear D. Germline-derived CDR1 and CDR2 are SGDLS and YYNGEE. The V end lost 4 bases, the J end lost 1 base, and 29 bases lay between the germline ends. This CDR3 has 20 amino acids. The entire variable domain, with the rest obtained from reference TRBV9 and TRBJ1-1, is as follows: DSGVTQTPKHLITATGQRVTLRCSPRSGDLSVYWYQQSLDQGLQFLIQYYNGEERAKGNILERFSAQQFPDLHSELNLSSLELGDSALYFCASSPWSYSSGPLQNTEAFFGQGTRLTVV.

This chain uses TRBV23-1 with TRBJ2-2; the D call may be TRBD1 or TRBD2 (5 bases each). TRBV23-1 is known as an ORF, though its function is uncertain. The CDR3 length is 20 residues. V was trimmed by 2 bases and J by 1 base, leaving 23 bases between them. The CDR3 DNA follows: TGCGCCAGCAGTCAAAGTAGCCGGGACGGACAAATATGGAACACCGGGGAGCTGTTTTTT. Protein: CASSQSSRDGQIWNTGELFF.

The V call is TRBV18, the J call TRBJ2-5; D perhaps matches TRBD1 (6 bases). The CDR3 is 13 residues long. Trimming removed 6 bases at V and 5 bases at J, with 13 bases between. CDR1 is KGHSH and CDR2 is LQKENI in the germline V gene. CDR3 region: CASSRTALETQYF. The CDR3 region has the DNA TGTGCCAGCTCGAGGACAGCGCTCGAGACCCAGTACTTC.

V usage is TRBV19 and J usage is TRBJ1-5; D uncertain. Germline V CDR1 and CDR2: LNHDA, SQIVND (reference sequence). Trimming pared 7 bases from V and 0 bases from J, leaving 10 bases between. This CDR3 comprises 14 residues. The CDR3 spells CASMRGLSNQPQHF. CDR3 nucleotides: TGTGCCAGTATGAGAGGGCTTAGCAATCAGCCCCAGCATTTT. Drawing the rest from reference TRBV19 and TRBJ1-5, the complete variable domain is DGGITQSPKYLFRKEGQNVTLSCEQNLNHDAMYWYRQDPGQGLRLIYYSQIVNDFQKGDIAEGYSVSREKKESFPLTVTSAQKNPTAFYLCASMRGLSNQPQHFGDGTRLSIL.

This clone turned up a few times. The chain recombines TRBV6-6 with TRBJ2-7; unclear D gene. Germline V CDR1 and CDR2: MNHNY, SVGAGI (reference sequence). This CDR3 spans 13 amino acids. V was clipped by 0 bases and J by 3 bases, with 6 bases between them. The CDR3 DNA reads as TGTGCCAGCAGTTACTCCCTATTCTACGAGCAGTACTTC. Residues: CASSYSLFYEQYF.

The chain uses TRBV9 and TRBJ2-7; TRBD1 aligns across 7 bases. Germline V CDR1 and CDR2: SGDLS, YYNGEE. This CDR3 contains 14 residues. Unmatched junction bases numbered 10, after V lost 0 bases and J lost 10 bases. The CDR3 here is CASSVEGTESPQYF. CDR3 sequence (DNA): TGTGCCAGCAGCGTAGAGGGGACAGAATCCCCCCAGTACTTC.

The rearrangement uses TRBV9 and TRBJ2-1; D remains unclear. This CDR3 contains 15 residues. CDR1 is SGDLS, CDR2 YYNGEE, per germline. Between the trimmed V and J ends, which lost 1 base and 5 bases, there was a span of 13 bases. The CDR3 sequence is CASSVNLGPDNEQFF. CDR3 nucleotide sequence: TGTGCCAGCAGCGTAAACTTAGGGCCCGACAATGAGCAGTTCTTC.

The chain employs TRBV9 and TRBJ1-2; D remains ambiguous. CDR3 length: 14 amino acids. Germline CDR1 and CDR2: SGDLS and YYNGEE. V was trimmed by 0 bases and J by 2 bases, leaving 8 bases between them. DNA for the CDR3: TGTGCCAGCAGCGTAGATGTGGGCAACTATGGCTACACCTTC. It yields the protein CASSVDVGNYGYTF.

This chain uses TRBV7-2 with TRBJ2-1; tentatively, D is TRBD2 (6 bases). The germline CDR1 and CDR2 sequences are SGHTA and FQGNSA. Trimming took off 1 base at V and 4 bases at J, with 11 bases between the two ends. The CDR3 loop spans 15 amino acids. CDR3: CASSLVSGRYNEQFF. CDR3 nucleotides: TGTGCCAGCAGCTTAGTTAGCGGAAGATACAATGAGCAGTTCTTC.

This chain joins TRBV14 and TRBJ1-1; 7 bases map to TRBD1. The CDR3 spans 14 residues. The J segment lost 11 bases and the V segment lost 0 bases, leaving 9 bases of the junction unmatched. Germline V gene data show CDR1 as SGHDN and CDR2 as FVKESK. The chain's CDR3 is CASSQDRVTGRAFF. The CDR3 DNA reads as TGTGCCAGCAGCCAAGATAGAGTGACAGGGAGGGCTTTCTTT.